The sequence of this TCR beta chain was determined in a study of T cell changes during pregnancy in multiple sclerosis. The protocol was immunoSEQ multiplex PCR, while the TCRdb copy is restricted to in-frame clones and leaves out a portion. The table lists tens of thousands of clones, approximately 94% of them singletons. Germline loops: CDR1 MNHNS, CDR2 SASEGT. The length of the CDR3 is 13 residues. Trimming pared 6 bases from V and 7 bases from J, leaving 12 bases between. This chain connects TRBV6-1 to TRBJ1-4; D is possibly TRBD1 (6 bases). The sample consisted of CD4+ T cells from peripheral blood mononuclear cells, taken in the third trimester of pregnancy. This sequence was found in a female donor with multiple sclerosis, enrolled in a pregnancy study. The CDR3 here is CASSLTGGEKLFF. CDR3 coding DNA: TGTGCCAGCAGCTTGACAGGAGGTGAAAAACTGTTTTTT.